The 2 T cell receptor beta chains listed next were all sequenced from one sample in a study of blood T cell repertoires in COVID-19. Here immunoSEQ multiplex PCR was the method, and the copy in TCRdb shows in-frame clones only, minus some. The data hold around 70,000 clones, with around 86% observed a single time. Sample: peripheral blood. These TCRs come from a young woman with acute or convalescent COVID-19.

The chain joins TRBV10-1 to TRBJ2-1; TRBD2 agrees at 13 bases. Losses at the gene ends were 4 bases for V and 14 bases for J; bases not matched to a gene: 5. Germline-derived CDR1 and CDR2 are WNHNN and SYGVQD (reference sequence). The CDR3 is 13 residues long. The CDR3 spells CASSVGTSGTEFF. The CDR3 nucleotides are TGCGCCAGCAGTGTGGGGACTAGCGGGACCGAGTTCTTC.

This clone qualifies as medium-sized (0.01 to 0.1%). The chain has TRBV27 and TRBJ1-5; 9 nucleotides line up with TRBD1. Germline CDR1 and CDR2: MNHEY and SMNVEV (reference sequence). The CDR3 loop spans 12 amino acids. The CDR3 sequence is CAAGQGGQPQHF. The CDR3 DNA sequence: TGTGCGGCGGGACAGGGAGGTCAGCCCCAGCATTTT.